The next 32 T cell receptor beta chains were all read from a single sample in a study of cytomegalovirus exposure and HLA in healthy donors. The PCR employed 60 Vbeta primers together with 13 Jbeta primers. Sequenced by immunoSEQ multiplex PCR; TCRdb stores in-frame clones only, minus some. The table includes roughly 280,000 clones, just over 70% detected once. Sequenced sample: PBMCs. Receptors were obtained from a female donor in good health and CMV-seronegative.

The V gene is TRBV19, the J gene TRBJ1-5; TRBD1 agrees at 7 bases. Trimming took 5 bases from V and 4 from J; bases not matched to a gene: 8. CDR1 and CDR2 from the germline V gene are LNHDA and SQIVND (reference sequence). The CDR3 covers 15 residues. As DNA, the CDR3 is TGTGCCAGTAGTTCAATTAAGACAGGGAATCAGCCCCAGCATTTT. Its translation: CASSSIKTGNQPQHF.

V and J are TRBV5-6 and TRBJ2-3; D is possibly TRBD1 (5 bases). Trimming took off 0 bases at V and 0 bases at J, with 8 bases between the two ends. CDR1 is SGHDT, CDR2 YYEEEE, per germline. The CDR3 consists of 15 residues. For the CDR3, the DNA is TGTGCCAGCAGCTTGGGGCAGGGTAGCACAGATACGCAGTATTTT. Protein sequence: CASSLGQGSTDTQYF.

The chain combines TRBV6-1 with TRBJ2-7, with D possibly being TRBD2 (6 bases). This CDR3 has 13 residues. Trimming stripped 5 bases from V and 7 bases from J, with 15 bases between. The germline V gene has CDR1 MNHNS and CDR2 SASEGT. Here the CDR3 reads CASSPRLGGEQYF. The DNA of the CDR3 is TGTGCCAGCAGTCCACGACTAGGAGGGGAGCAGTACTTC.

The V gene is TRBV10-3, the J gene TRBJ1-3, with 7 bases aligning to TRBD1. V shed 6 bases, J shed 2 bases, and the junction held 10 bases outside the gene matches. CDR1 is ENHRY and CDR2 is SYGVKD in the germline V gene. CDR3 length: 16 residues. CDR3 sequence (DNA): TGTGCCATCAGAGCAGGGACAGTCGCGCCTGGAAACACCATATATTTT. It is translated as CAIRAGTVAPGNTIYF.

As regards this clone: The same CDR3 arises from other DNA sequences in this sample as well. CDR3 sequence: CASSLGDRGNQPQHF. CDR3 DNA sequence: TGCGCCAGCAGCTTGGGAGACAGGGGTAATCAGCCCCAGCATTTT. The chain recombines TRBV5-1 with TRBJ1-5; 8 positions match TRBD1. The length of the CDR3 is 15 residues. CDR1 is SGHRS and CDR2 is YFSETQ in the germline V gene. With V trimmed by 0 bases and J by 4 bases, 3 bases remained unmatched. Full variable domain (outside the CDR3, taken from reference TRBV5-1 and TRBJ1-5): KAGVTQTPRYLIKTRGQQVTLSCSPISGHRSVSWYQQTPGQGLQFLFEYFSETQRNKGNFPGRFSGRQFSNSRSEMNVSTLELGDSALYLCASSLGDRGNQPQHFGDGTRLSIL.

This clone was recorded a few times. This chain joins TRBV5-6 and TRBJ1-5; 11 bases are shared with TRBD1. Trimming at V came to 1 base and at J to 4 bases, leaving 7 bases not matched to a gene. This CDR3 spans 17 amino acids. Germline V lookup: CDR1 SGHDT, CDR2 YYEEEE. CDR3 nucleotides: TGTGCCAGCAGCTTGTTTTGGACAGGGGGCCAAAATCAGCCCCAGCATTTT. It encodes CASSLFWTGGQNQPQHF.

The V gene is TRBV29-1, the J gene TRBJ1-1; tentatively, D is TRBD1 (5 bases). Germline values: CDR1 SQVTM, CDR2 ANQGSEA. The germline V and J ends were trimmed by 7 bases and 1 base, with 10 bases remaining between them. This CDR3 has 12 residues. CDR3 in amino acids: CSAREGNTEAFF. As DNA, the CDR3 is TGCAGCGCCAGGGAAGGGAACACTGAAGCTTTCTTT.

The chain recombines TRBV15 with TRBJ2-5; D may be TRBD2 (6 bases). V shed 8 bases and J shed 5 bases, with 18 bases lying between them. CDR1 is LNHNV and CDR2 is YYDKDF in the germline V gene (reference sequence). CDR3 length equals 14 residues. CDR3 loop: CATRGGKGFETQYF. The DNA of the CDR3 is TGTGCCACCCGTGGCGGGAAGGGGTTTGAGACCCAGTACTTC.

This sequence joins TRBV7-9 and TRBJ1-1; tentative D call: TRBD1 (6 bases). The CDR3 length is 18 residues. Trimming left V 5 bases short and J 0 bases short, with 22 bases between. Germline CDR1 is SEHNR and CDR2 is FQNEAQ (reference sequence). The CDR3: CASSLFGTGRFMNTEAFF. The CDR3 nucleotides are TGTGCCAGCAGCCTTTTTGGTACAGGGCGCTTTATGAACACTGAAGCTTTCTTT.

The chain recombines TRBV6-5 with TRBJ1-2; no clear D gene. This CDR3 spans 13 amino acids. CDR1 and CDR2 from the germline V gene are MNHEY and SVGAGI. Trimming took off 11 bases at V and 4 bases at J, with 17 bases between the two ends. Written as DNA, the CDR3 is TGTGCCGTAAGCGCGGGTCTTTCCTATGGCTACACCTTC. Encoded protein: CAVSAGLSYGYTF.

The V gene is TRBV18, the J gene TRBJ2-7; 9 positions match TRBD1. This CDR3 has 14 residues. The germline V gene has CDR1 KGHSH and CDR2 LQKENI. Germline trimming cut 5 bases from V and 6 bases from J; bases unmatched to any gene: 8. CDR3 residues: CASSVGTGFFEQYF. DNA for the CDR3: TGTGCCAGCTCAGTCGGGACAGGGTTTTTCGAGCAGTACTTC.

This rearrangement joins TRBV19 to TRBJ1-4, with D unclear. This CDR3 contains 16 residues. V lost 5 bases to trimming and J lost 8 bases, with 21 bases between them. Looked up from germline, CDR1 is LNHDA and CDR2 is SQIVND (reference sequence). DNA for the CDR3: TGTGCCAGTAGTCCTTCGAAGGCGGGTGCTTGGGAAAAACTGTTTTTT. Its translation: CASSPSKAGAWEKLFF.

The V gene is TRBV15, the J gene TRBJ2-2; D perhaps matches TRBD2 (6 bases). The CDR3 runs 14 residues. Germline loops: CDR1 LNHNV, CDR2 YYDKDF (reference sequence). The V and J ends lost 5 bases and 6 bases respectively, with 13 bases between them. The CDR3 is CATSPGRVPGELFF. The CDR3 DNA reads TGTGCCACCAGCCCCGGGAGAGTCCCCGGGGAGCTGTTTTTT.

The chain recombines TRBV6-5 with TRBJ2-7; D may be TRBD1 (5 bases). Germline V gives CDR1 MNHEY, CDR2 SVGAGI. Deletions cut 2 bases from V and 7 bases from J, with 12 bases between. The CDR3 is 13 amino acids. CDR3 loop: CASSYMAGREQYF. DNA for the CDR3: TGTGCCAGCAGTTACATGGCAGGGCGAGAGCAGTACTTC.

The chain couples TRBV6-5 to TRBJ1-5, with 8 bases aligning to TRBD1. CDR1 MNHEY and CDR2 SVGAGI come from the germline V gene. The CDR3 totals 13 residues. J lost 7 bases, V lost 6 bases, and 5 bases had no gene match. The CDR3 sequence: CASSGQGGQPQHF. The CDR3 DNA sequence: TGTGCCAGCAGCGGACAGGGAGGGCAGCCCCAGCATTTT.

The gene calls are TRBV28 and TRBJ1-2; 8 bases match TRBD1. The CDR3 has 13 residues. CDR1 MDHEN and CDR2 SYDVKM come from the germline V gene. V dropped 8 bases and J dropped 5; count of bases not matched to a gene: 7. CDR3 amino acids: CASCLQGVYGYTF. CDR3 coding DNA: TGTGCCAGCTGTCTACAGGGGGTTTATGGCTACACCTTC.

This clone was picked up one time. The gene calls are TRBV4-1 and TRBJ1-1; 7 bases are shared with TRBD1. J lost 6 bases, V lost 3 bases, and 7 bases had no gene match. The CDR3 contains 14 residues. Germline CDR1 MGHRA, CDR2 YSYEKL. The CDR3 DNA reads as TGCGCCAGCAGCCAGGAGACAGGGTACGCTGAAGCTTTCTTT. Encoded protein: CASSQETGYAEAFF.

The CDR3 DNA reads TGCACCAGCTCCCGGAGGTTGGGCGGGGGTTACAATGAGCAGTTCTTC. This codes for CTSSRRLGGGYNEQFF. V is TRBV1 and J is TRBJ2-1; the table calls TRBD2, which could not be checked here. TRBV1 is annotated as a pseudogene. CDR3 size: 16 residues.

The chain has TRBV11-3 and TRBJ2-5; TRBD2 aligns across 15 bases. The junction had 12 bases not matched to a gene; V was cut back by 5 bases and J by 5 bases. The length of the CDR3 is 18 residues. Germline CDR1 and CDR2: SGHNT and YENEEA. The CDR3 bases are TGTGCCAGCAGCGCTGTTGGAAGGACTAGCGGGAGGGTCGAGACCCAGTACTTC. Translation gives CASSAVGRTSGRVETQYF.

This clone was observed a single time. The V call is TRBV28, the J call TRBJ2-7; D perhaps matches TRBD1 (6 bases). The germline gives CDR1 MDHEN, CDR2 SYDVKM. This CDR3 region has 15 residues. V was trimmed by 4 bases and J by 3 bases, leaving 16 bases between them. The CDR3 region is CASSSTGTKLYEQYF. DNA for the CDR3: TGTGCCAGCAGTTCCACAGGGACGAAGCTCTACGAGCAGTACTTC. The entire variable domain, with the rest obtained from reference TRBV28 and TRBJ2-7, is as follows: DVKVTQSSRYLVKRTGEKVFLECVQDMDHENMFWYRQDPGLGLRLIYFSYDVKMKEKGDIPEGYSVSREKKERFSLILESASTNQTSMYLCASSSTGTKLYEQYFGPGTRLTVT.

V gene TRBV18 combines with J gene TRBJ2-5; unclear D gene. Trimming removed 4 bases from V and 0 bases from J, with 6 bases in between. The CDR3 is made up of 13 amino acids. CDR1 KGHSH and CDR2 LQKENI come from the germline V gene. CDR3: CASSQQYQETQYF. The CDR3 region has the DNA TGTGCCAGCTCACAACAGTACCAAGAGACCCAGTACTTC.

The genes are TRBV5-6 and TRBJ1-2, with D maybe TRBD1 (6 bases). With 4 bases removed from V and 5 bases from J, the gap between germline ends came to 9 bases. From germline, CDR1 is SGHDT and CDR2 YYEEEE. The CDR3 is 12 amino acids. The chain's CDR3 is CASSPTGYGYTF. The CDR3 nucleotides read TGTGCCAGCAGCCCTACAGGGTATGGCTACACCTTC.

V usage is TRBV4-1 and J usage is TRBJ2-5; 9 nucleotides match TRBD2. CDR1 is MGHRA and CDR2 is YSYEKL in the germline V gene. V gave up 0 bases and J gave up 5 bases; unmatched junction bases: 7. This CDR3 comprises 16 residues. The CDR3 DNA follows: TGCGCCAGCAGCCAAGATGGCGGGAGGGCAGTGGAGACCCAGTACTTC. It yields the protein CASSQDGGRAVETQYF.

V is TRBV6-1 and J is TRBJ1-5, with D possibly being TRBD1 (5 bases). There are 14 residues in the CDR3. Germline CDR1 MNHNS, CDR2 SASEGT. Trimming stripped 6 bases from V and 1 base from J, with 10 bases between. The CDR3 sequence is CASRGGVSNQPQHF. The CDR3 nucleotides are TGTGCCAGCAGGGGGGGGGTAAGCAATCAGCCCCAGCATTTT.

This chain joins TRBV10-3 and TRBJ2-1; 10 bases map to TRBD2. Germline CDR1 is ENHRY and CDR2 is SYGVKD. The CDR3 contains 17 residues. The V segment lost 3 bases and the J segment 2 bases; nucleotides outside the gene matches: 7. In nucleotides, the CDR3 is TGTGCCATCAGTGACTCCAAAGCGGGAGGGCCCTACAATGAGCAGTTCTTC. Translated: CAISDSKAGGPYNEQFF.

The chain employs TRBV19 and TRBJ1-1; 9 nucleotides agree with TRBD1. V lost 6 bases, J lost 4 bases, and 9 bases stayed unmatched. The CDR3 totals 15 residues. Germline assignment: CDR1 LNHDA and CDR2 SQIVND (reference sequence). The CDR3 DNA reads as TGTGCCAGTAGGAAGGGACAGGGACTTGGCACTGAAGCTTTCTTT. It translates to CASRKGQGLGTEAFF.

This clone was seen only a few times. The chain couples TRBV14 to TRBJ1-1; D call uncertain. V gave up 0 bases and J gave up 4 bases, with 27 bases separating them. The CDR3 is made up of 20 amino acids. CDR1 is SGHDN and CDR2 is FVKESK in the germline V gene. This CDR3 is CASSQERWEFGPAVGTEAFF. CDR3 DNA sequence: TGTGCCAGCAGCCAAGAGAGATGGGAGTTCGGTCCCGCGGTGGGCACTGAAGCTTTCTTT.

CDR3: CASSLEFPYNEQFF. CDR3 DNA sequence: TGTGCCAGCAGCTTAGAGTTTCCGTACAATGAGCAGTTCTTC. The V and J genes are TRBV11-3 and TRBJ2-1, with no clear D. This CDR3 is built from 14 residues. V lost 0 bases and J 4 bases, leaving 7 bases between the germline ends. Looked up from germline, CDR1 is SGHNT and CDR2 is YENEEA.

This chain joins TRBV4-1 and TRBJ2-7; 8 positions match TRBD2. V lost 4 bases and J lost 2; bases outside the gene matches: 7. Germline V gene data show CDR1 as MGHRA and CDR2 as YSYEKL. The CDR3 extends over 15 amino acids. The CDR3 bases are TGCGCCAGCAGCCTTGGCGGGGGGCTCCCCTACGAGCAGTACTTC. Its translation is CASSLGGGLPYEQYF.

CDR3 nucleotide sequence: TGTGCCAGCTCGGGGGTTGCTCAGCCCCAGCATTTT. It translates to CASSGVAQPQHF. The chain recombines TRBV2 with TRBJ1-5; a possible D gene is TRBD1 (5 bases). This CDR3 has 12 residues. Trimming stripped 8 bases from V and 6 bases from J, with 11 bases between. Germline V gives CDR1 SNHLY, CDR2 FYNNEI.

This clone was detected a few times. The chain is built from TRBV15 and TRBJ1-1, with TRBD1 as a possible D gene (5 bases). The CDR3 totals 14 residues. Per the germline V gene, CDR1 is LNHNV and CDR2 is YYDKDF (reference sequence). V lost 2 bases, J lost 4 bases, and 11 bases lay in between. The CDR3 DNA reads TGTGCCACCAGCAGACCCGGGGGGGGCACTGAAGCTTTCTTT. This translates into CATSRPGGGTEAFF. Using reference TRBV15 and TRBJ1-1 for the parts outside the CDR3, the full variable domain is DAMVIQNPRYQVTQFGKPVTLSCSQTLNHNVMYWYQQKSSQAPKLLFHYYDKDFNNEADTPDNFQSRRPNTSFCFLDIRSPGLGDTAMYLCATSRPGGGTEAFFGQGTRLTVV.

The rearrangement links TRBV28 to TRBJ1-2, with D hard to call. Germline CDR1 reads MDHEN; CDR2 reads SYDVKM. The CDR3 has 11 amino acids. V was trimmed by 7 bases and J by 3 bases, leaving 6 bases between them. CDR3 region: CASTVDYGYTF. The CDR3 DNA reads as TGTGCCAGCACGGTGGACTATGGCTACACCTTC.